This TCR beta chain was retrieved from a study of response to subunit inactivated influenza vaccine (dated by TCRdb to between 2018 and 2020). Concerning the study at large: To follow how T cells responded to a trivalent subunit inactivated influenza vaccine, the researchers relied on deep quantitative profiling of the T cell receptor repertoire.

To note about this clonotype: Its antigen is currently not known. Base quality data are lacking; no much larger clone is found one base away.

Receptor amplification or capture employed RT-PCR. Instrument on record: Illumina HiSeq 2500. TCRdb took the public reads, trimmed them with fastp at Q25, ran MiXCR for clone calling and kept in-frame beta chains. CDR3 protein duplicates are merged, each entry listing the most common genes and DNA. This sample has roughly 540,000 distinct CDR3 sequences in its table, and roughly a quarter of those were observed once. 2.5% to 3.5% of the sample rests with the top ten. The CDR3, cysteine through phenylalanine, is 12 amino acids long. The kept DNA is CDR3 alone, 36 bases in frame from the first base. V was cut back by 4 bases and J by 7 bases, leaving a gap of 10 bases between them. The germline V gene encodes CDR1 SQVTM and CDR2 ANQGSEA. What the research found in general, with its limitations: According to the authors, only a limited number of new T cells may be recruited by each seasonal influenza vaccination.

These data were also reused for a study on T cells expressing NK-cell markers. From the second report: The TCR beta cDNA libraries were made using 5'RACE template switching, a step that added both a universal primer site and unique molecular identifiers. In sorted CD3+CD56+NKG2C+, CD3+CD56+NKG2C- and CD3+CD56-NKG2C+ T-cell subsets from several donors, TCR beta-chain repertoires were profiled. Among the eight sequenced donors, seven were HCMV-seropositive and one was HCMV-seronegative. In several experiments an anti-gammadeltaTCR antibody was added to restrict sorting to alphabetaTCR-expressing T cells. For 6 or 7 donors, the dominant CD3+CD56+NKG2C+ clonotypes were among the top 10 CD8+ clonotypes and accounted for about 1.0-7.5% of CD8+ T cells. Those dominant clonotypes were again the most abundant among CD3+CD56-NKG2C+ cells in a handful of donors, at roughly 28.3-65%. Whether the expanded NKG2C-expressing T cell clones were specific for HCMV antigens was left unclear. All eight donors whose samples were sequenced were randomly selected healthy volunteers, three of them men and five women. HCMV serostatus was determined by detecting HCMV-specific IgG in serum with a commercial ELISA kit. Ficoll density gradient centrifugation was used to isolate peripheral blood mononuclear cells from blood. Using Miltenyi isolation kits, CD4+ and CD8+ T cells were isolated from PBMC through magnetic immunoseparation. Priming for cDNA synthesis came from the TCR beta constant segment, and two successive PCR amplification steps followed. Sequencing of the libraries produced 2 x 150 bp reads on Illumina HiSeq 2000/2500, MiSeq or NextSeq. MIGEC handled demultiplexing of the reads and grouping by UMI, while MiTCR was used to assemble and quantify clonotypes. To remove erroneous sequences, TCR cDNA sequences were retained only when supported by two or more reads. The tcR package was used for downstream repertoire analysis, and clonotypes were matched between fractions using CDR3 nucleotide sequence together with V segment. VDJmatch was used to annotate antigen specificity against VDJdb, with one amino acid substitution allowed in CDR3.

The chain employs TRBV29-1 and TRBJ1-4; the D gene cannot be resolved reliably. This TCR came from a man between 50 and 59 years old who received an inactivated influenza vaccine. Donor details come from another sample of the same person, matched by shared clones. The sample was CD4+ T cells sorted from PBMCs, taken roughly 12 days after vaccination. The DNA sequence is as follows: TGCAGCGTTGCCATTAGAGGTGAAAAACTGTTTTTT. Its translation is CSVAIRGEKLFF.